This TCR beta chain appears in the sequencing data of a study of blood T cell repertoires in COVID-19. Study-wide context: Researchers got acute and convalescent COVID-19 samples from the United States, Italy and Spain. PBMCs, B-cell-depleted T cells, or T cells were the source of the cDNA or gDNA that made up the material.

The germline gives CDR1 SGHTA, CDR2 FQGTGA. V was pared by 2 bases and J by 5 bases, with 12 bases between. The length of the CDR3 is 14 residues. In the original workflow: Nucleated cell number was recorded as an estimate derived from reference gene primer amplification. The repertoire was sequenced with immunoSEQ multiplex PCR; TCRdb's copy has only in-frame clones and lacks some. That table supplies the V and J calls and clone size; D and trimming were determined from the DNA. Counted here are 200,000 to 250,000 clones, more than 80% occurring once; the ten biggest clones make up around 1.3%. Followed over time, Seattle patients had been enrolled while infection was active.

The sample consisted of peripheral blood. The TCR sequence derives from a woman in her twenties or thirties with COVID-19, enrolled during active disease. This rearrangement joins TRBV7-3 to TRBJ2-5; tentative D call: TRBD2 (6 bases). The CDR3 loop is CASSLVRGMETQYF. The CDR3 region has the DNA TGTGCCAGCAGCTTAGTTCGGGGGATGGAGACCCAGTACTTC.